This T cell receptor (beta chain) is drawn from a study of cytomegalovirus exposure and HLA in healthy donors. The PCR ran on 60 Vbeta and 13 Jbeta primers. Sequenced by immunoSEQ multiplex PCR; TCRdb stores in-frame clones only, minus some. The sample comprises about 130,000 clones, 80% to 85% of which are singletons, and about 0.63% rests with the top ten. Regarding donors, all were healthy bone marrow donors. The CDR3 has 14 amino acids. The germline gives CDR1 SGHNT, CDR2 YYREEE (reference sequence). V shed 4 bases and J shed 2 bases, with 11 bases lying between them. Overall study results and limits: The authors excluded some V segments, including TRBV6-2 and TRBV6-3, as indistinguishable. Most CMV-associated TCR beta chains were later found to appear HLA-restricted.

This clone was observed a single time. Its antigen is unknown. The chain uses TRBV5-4 and TRBJ2-3; the D gene is possibly TRBD1 (5 bases). The clonotype was recovered from a man between 18 and 35 years old in good health and CMV-seronegative. Specimen: PBMCs. The CDR3 protein is CASSIDRDTDTQYF. CDR3 nucleotides: TGTGCCAGCAGCATAGACAGAGACACAGATACGCAGTATTTT.